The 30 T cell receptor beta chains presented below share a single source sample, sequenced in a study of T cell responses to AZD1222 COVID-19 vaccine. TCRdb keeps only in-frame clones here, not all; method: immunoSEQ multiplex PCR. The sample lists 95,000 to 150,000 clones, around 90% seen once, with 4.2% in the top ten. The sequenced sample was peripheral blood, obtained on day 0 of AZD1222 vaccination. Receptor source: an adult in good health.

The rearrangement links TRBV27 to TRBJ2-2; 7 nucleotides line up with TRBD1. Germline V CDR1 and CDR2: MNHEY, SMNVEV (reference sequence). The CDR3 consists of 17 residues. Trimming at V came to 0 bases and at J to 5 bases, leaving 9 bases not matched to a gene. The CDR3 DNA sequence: TGTGCCAGCAGTTTATCGGCCGGACAGGTTCTGACCGGGGAGCTGTTTTTT. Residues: CASSLSAGQVLTGELFF.

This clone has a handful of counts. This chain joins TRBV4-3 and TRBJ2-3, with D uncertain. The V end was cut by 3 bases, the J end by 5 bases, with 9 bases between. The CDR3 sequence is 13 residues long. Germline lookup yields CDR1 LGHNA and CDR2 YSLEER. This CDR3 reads CASSQEGVDTQYF. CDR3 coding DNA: TGCGCCAGCAGCCAGGAAGGAGTAGATACGCAGTATTTT.

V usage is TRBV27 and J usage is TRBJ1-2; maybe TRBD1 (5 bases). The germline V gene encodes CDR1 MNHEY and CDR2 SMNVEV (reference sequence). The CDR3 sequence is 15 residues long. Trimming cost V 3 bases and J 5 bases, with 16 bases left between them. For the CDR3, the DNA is TGTGCCAGCAGTTTTGGTGACGGCAGGGAGTATGGCTACACCTTC. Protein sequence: CASSFGDGREYGYTF.

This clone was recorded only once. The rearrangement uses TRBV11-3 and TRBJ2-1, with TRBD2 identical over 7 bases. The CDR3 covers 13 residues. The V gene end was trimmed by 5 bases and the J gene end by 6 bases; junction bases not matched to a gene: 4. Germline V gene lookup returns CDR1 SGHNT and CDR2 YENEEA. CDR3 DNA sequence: TGTGCCAGCAGCCAGGGACTAACCAATGAGCAGTTCTTC. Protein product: CASSQGLTNEQFF.

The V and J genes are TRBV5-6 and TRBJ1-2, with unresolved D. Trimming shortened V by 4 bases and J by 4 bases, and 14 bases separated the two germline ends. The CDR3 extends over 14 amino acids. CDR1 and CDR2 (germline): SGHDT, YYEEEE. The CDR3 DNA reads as TGTGCCAGCAGCGCCCCCACAGAGGCCTATGGCTACACCTTC. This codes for CASSAPTEAYGYTF.

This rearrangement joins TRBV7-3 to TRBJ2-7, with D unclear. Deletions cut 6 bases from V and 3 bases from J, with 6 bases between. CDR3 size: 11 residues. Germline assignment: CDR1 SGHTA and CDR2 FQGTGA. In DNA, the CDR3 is TGTGCCAGCAGGTCAAACTACGAGCAGTACTTC. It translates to CASRSNYEQYF.

The CDR3: CASSLFGPPGYGYTF. DNA of the CDR3: TGTGCCAGCAGCTTATTTGGGCCGCCAGGCTATGGCTACACCTTC. The genes are TRBV7-2 and TRBJ1-2; D gene ambiguous. Germline CDR1 and CDR2: SGHTA and FQGNSA. This CDR3 comprises 15 residues. V lost 2 bases to trimming and J lost 4 bases, with 14 bases between them.

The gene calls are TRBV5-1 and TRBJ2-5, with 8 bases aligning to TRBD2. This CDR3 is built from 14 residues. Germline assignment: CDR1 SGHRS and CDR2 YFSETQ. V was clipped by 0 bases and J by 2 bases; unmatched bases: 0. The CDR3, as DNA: TGCGCCAGCAGCTTGGCGGGGGGGCAAGAGACCCAGTACTTC. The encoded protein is CASSLAGGQETQYF.

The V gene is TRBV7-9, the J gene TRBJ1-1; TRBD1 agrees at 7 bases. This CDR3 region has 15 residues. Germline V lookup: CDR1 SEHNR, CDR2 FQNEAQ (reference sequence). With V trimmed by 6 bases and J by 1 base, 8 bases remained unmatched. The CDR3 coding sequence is TGTGCCAGCAGGGGCGTGGGACAGAAGAACACTGAAGCTTTCTTT. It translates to CASRGVGQKNTEAFF.

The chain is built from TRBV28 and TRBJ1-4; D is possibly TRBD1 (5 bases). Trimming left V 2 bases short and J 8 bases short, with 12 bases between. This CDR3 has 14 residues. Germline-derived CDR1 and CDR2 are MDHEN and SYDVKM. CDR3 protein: CASSLGGLEEKLFF. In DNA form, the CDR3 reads TGTGCCAGCAGTTTAGGGGGTTTGGAGGAAAAACTGTTTTTT.

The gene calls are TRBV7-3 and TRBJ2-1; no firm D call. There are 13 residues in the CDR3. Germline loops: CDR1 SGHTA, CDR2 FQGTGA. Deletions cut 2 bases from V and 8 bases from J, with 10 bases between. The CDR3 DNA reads TGTGCCAGCAGCTTAGGGGTAGGGTATGAGCAGTTCTTC. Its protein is CASSLGVGYEQFF.

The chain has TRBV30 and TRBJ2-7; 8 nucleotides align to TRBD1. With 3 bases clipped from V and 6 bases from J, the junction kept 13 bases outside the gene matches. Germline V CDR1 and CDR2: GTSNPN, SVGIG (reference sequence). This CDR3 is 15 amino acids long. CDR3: CAWSRDRGGRGEQYF. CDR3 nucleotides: TGTGCCTGGAGCCGAGACAGGGGTGGACGCGGCGAGCAGTACTTC.

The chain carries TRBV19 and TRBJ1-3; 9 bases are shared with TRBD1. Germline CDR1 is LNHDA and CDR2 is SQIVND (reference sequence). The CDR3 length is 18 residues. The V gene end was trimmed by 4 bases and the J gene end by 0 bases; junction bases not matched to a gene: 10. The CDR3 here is CASSTMRTGASSGNTIYF. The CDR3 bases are TGTGCCAGTAGTACCATGAGGACAGGGGCGTCCTCTGGAAACACCATATATTTT.

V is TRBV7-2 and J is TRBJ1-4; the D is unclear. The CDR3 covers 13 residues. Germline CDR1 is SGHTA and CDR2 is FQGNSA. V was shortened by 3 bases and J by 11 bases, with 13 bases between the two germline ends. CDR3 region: CASSFIRSGKLFF. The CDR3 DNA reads TGTGCCAGCAGCTTTATCCGTTCGGGGAAACTGTTTTTT. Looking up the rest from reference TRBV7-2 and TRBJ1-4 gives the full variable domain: GAGVSQSPSNKVTEKGKDVELRCDPISGHTALYWYRQSLGQGLEFLIYFQGNSAPDKSGLPSDRFSAERTGGSVSTLTIQRTQQEDSAVYLCASSFIRSGKLFFGSGTQLSVL.

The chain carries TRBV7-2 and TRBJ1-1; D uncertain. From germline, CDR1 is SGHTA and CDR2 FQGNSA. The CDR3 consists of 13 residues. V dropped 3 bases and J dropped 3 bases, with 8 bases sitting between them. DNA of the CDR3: TGTGCCAGCAGCTTCGGGGAGGACACTGAAGCTTTCTTT. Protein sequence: CASSFGEDTEAFF.

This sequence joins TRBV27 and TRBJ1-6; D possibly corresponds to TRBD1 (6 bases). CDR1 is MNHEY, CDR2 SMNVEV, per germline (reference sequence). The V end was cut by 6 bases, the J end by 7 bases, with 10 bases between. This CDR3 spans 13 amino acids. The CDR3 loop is CASRGGKNSPLHF. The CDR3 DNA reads TGTGCCAGCAGAGGGGGGAAGAATTCACCCCTCCACTTT.

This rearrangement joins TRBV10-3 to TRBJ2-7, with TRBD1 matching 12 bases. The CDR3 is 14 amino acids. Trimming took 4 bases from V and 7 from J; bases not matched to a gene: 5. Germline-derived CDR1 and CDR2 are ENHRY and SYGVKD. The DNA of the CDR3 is TGTGCCATCAGTGCTGGGACAGGGGGCTGGGAGCAGTACTTC. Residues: CAISAGTGGWEQYF.

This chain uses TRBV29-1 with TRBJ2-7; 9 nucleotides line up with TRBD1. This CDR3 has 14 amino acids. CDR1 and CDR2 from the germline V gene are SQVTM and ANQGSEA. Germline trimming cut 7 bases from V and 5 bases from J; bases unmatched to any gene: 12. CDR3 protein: CSARSGTGFNEQYF. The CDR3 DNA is TGCAGCGCTCGATCCGGGACAGGGTTTAACGAGCAGTACTTC.

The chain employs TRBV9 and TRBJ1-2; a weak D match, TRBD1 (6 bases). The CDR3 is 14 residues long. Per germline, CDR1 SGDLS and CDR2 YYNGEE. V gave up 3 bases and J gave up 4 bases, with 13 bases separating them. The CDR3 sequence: CASSAGGGLYGYTF. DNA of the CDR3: TGTGCCAGCAGCGCCGGGGGCGGGCTCTATGGCTACACCTTC.

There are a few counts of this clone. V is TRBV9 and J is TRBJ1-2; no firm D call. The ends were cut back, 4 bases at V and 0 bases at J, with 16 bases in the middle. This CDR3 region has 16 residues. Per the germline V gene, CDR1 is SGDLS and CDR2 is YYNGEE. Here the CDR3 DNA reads TGTGCCAGCAGCCCCCGACGGACGGAAGCTAACTATGGCTACACCTTC. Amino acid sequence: CASSPRRTEANYGYTF.

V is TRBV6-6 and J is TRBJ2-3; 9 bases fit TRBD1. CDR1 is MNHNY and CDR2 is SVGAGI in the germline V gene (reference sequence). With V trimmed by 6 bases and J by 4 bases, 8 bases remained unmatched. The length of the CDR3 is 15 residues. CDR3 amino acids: CASSDRDRVPDTQYF. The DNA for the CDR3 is TGTGCCAGCAGCGACCGGGACAGGGTCCCAGATACGCAGTATTTT.

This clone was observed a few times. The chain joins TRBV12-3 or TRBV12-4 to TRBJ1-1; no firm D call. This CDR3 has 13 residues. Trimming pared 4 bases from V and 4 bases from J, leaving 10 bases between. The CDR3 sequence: CASSSGPATEAFF. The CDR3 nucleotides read TGTGCCAGCAGTTCGGGCCCCGCCACTGAAGCTTTCTTT.

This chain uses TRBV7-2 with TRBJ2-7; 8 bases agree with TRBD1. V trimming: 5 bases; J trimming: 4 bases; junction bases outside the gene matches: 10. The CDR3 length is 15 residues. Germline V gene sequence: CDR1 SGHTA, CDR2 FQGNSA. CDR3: CASSGGTGGAYEQYF. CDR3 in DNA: TGTGCCAGCAGCGGGGGCACAGGGGGAGCGTACGAGCAGTACTTC.

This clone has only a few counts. The CDR3 protein is CASTGLTGGRQPQHF. CDR3 in DNA: TGTGCCAGTACCGGACTGACAGGGGGACGTCAGCCCCAGCATTTT. The rearrangement links TRBV19 to TRBJ1-5; 9 bases line up with TRBD1. Per germline, CDR1 LNHDA and CDR2 SQIVND (reference sequence). There are 15 residues in the CDR3. Losses at the gene ends were 7 bases for V and 6 bases for J; bases not matched to a gene: 10.

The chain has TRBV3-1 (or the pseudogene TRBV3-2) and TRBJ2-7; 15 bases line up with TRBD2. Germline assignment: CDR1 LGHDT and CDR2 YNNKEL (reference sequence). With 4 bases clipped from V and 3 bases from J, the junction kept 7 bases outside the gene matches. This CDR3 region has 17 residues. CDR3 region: CASSPPGLAGGLYEQYF. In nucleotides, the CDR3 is TGTGCCAGCAGCCCCCCGGGACTAGCGGGAGGACTCTACGAGCAGTACTTC.

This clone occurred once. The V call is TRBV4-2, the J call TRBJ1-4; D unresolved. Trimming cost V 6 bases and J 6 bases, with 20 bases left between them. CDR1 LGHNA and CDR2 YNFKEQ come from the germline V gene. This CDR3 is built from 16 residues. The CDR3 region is CASSDTRVERDEKLFF. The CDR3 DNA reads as TGTGCCAGCAGTGATACACGGGTGGAGAGGGATGAAAAACTGTTTTTT.

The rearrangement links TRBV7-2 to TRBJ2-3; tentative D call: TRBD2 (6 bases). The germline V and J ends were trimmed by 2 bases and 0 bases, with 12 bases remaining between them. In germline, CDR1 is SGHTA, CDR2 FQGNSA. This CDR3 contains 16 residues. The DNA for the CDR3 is TGTGCCAGCAGCTTATTTGGCGGGGAGAGCACAGATACGCAGTATTTT. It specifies CASSLFGGESTDTQYF.

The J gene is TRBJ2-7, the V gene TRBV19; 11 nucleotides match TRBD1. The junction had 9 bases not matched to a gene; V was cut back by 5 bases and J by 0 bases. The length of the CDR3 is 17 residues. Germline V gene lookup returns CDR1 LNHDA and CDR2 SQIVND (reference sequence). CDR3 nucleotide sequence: TGTGCCAGTAGTTGGACAGGGGGCGGTCCGAGCTCCTACGAGCAGTACTTC. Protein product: CASSWTGGGPSSYEQYF.

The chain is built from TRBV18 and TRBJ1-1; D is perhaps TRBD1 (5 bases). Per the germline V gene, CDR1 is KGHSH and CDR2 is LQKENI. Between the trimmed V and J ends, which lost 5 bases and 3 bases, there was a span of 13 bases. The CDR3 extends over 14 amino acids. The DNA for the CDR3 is TGTGCCAGCTCATTCCTCCAGGGCCACACTGAAGCTTTCTTT. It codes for CASSFLQGHTEAFF.

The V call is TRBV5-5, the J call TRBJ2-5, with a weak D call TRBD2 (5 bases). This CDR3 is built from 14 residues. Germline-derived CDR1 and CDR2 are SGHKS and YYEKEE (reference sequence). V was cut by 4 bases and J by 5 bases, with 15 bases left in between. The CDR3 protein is CASSPSGGPETQYF. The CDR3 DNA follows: TGTGCCAGCAGCCCCTCCGGAGGACCGGAGACCCAGTACTTC.